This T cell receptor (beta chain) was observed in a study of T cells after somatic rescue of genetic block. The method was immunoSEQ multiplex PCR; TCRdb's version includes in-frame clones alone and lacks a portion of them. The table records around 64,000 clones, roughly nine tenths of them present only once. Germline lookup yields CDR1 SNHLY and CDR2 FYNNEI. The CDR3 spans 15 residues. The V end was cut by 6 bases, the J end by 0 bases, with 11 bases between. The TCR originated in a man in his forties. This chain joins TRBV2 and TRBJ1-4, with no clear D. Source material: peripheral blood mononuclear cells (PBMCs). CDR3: CASRPRTATNEKLFF. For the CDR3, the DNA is TGTGCCAGCAGACCAAGGACGGCAACTAATGAAAAACTGTTTTTT.